This record covers a single TCR beta chain. The target antigen is unknown. The sample belongs to a study of beta chain features in type 1 diabetes. Study results and caveats: Compared with healthy donors, patients appeared to share more similar naive, central memory and regulatory TCRB repertoires. In all four CD4+ subsets, TCRB CDR3 length was significantly, moderately reduced in type 1 diabetes. Insertions at VDJ junctions were less frequent in type 1 diabetes patients. These patients also deleted more nucleotides at the same junctions.

cDNA synthesis used the whole RNA isolate, giving expressed TCRB sequences. Clones were read by immunoSEQ multiplex PCR, and TCRdb kept only the in-frame ones, dropping some. The profile shows 130,000 to 150,000 clones, 10% to 15% of them singletons. Germline V gives CDR1 SGHRS, CDR2 YFSETQ. This CDR3 is built from 14 residues. V was pared by 3 bases and J by 1 base, with 3 bases of the junction left unmatched. Sequences were obtained from central memory CD4+ T cells from blood. The chain has TRBV5-1 and TRBJ1-1; TRBD1 matches 7 bases. This sequence originates from a man younger than 30 with type 1 diabetes. Written as DNA, the CDR3 is TGCGCCAGCAGCTGGGGGACAGCGAACACTGAAGCTTTCTTT. It specifies CASSWGTANTEAFF.